This T cell receptor beta chain appears in the sequencing data of a study of cytomegalovirus exposure and HLA in healthy donors. PCR used 60 Vbeta primers and 13 Jbeta primers. Measured with immunoSEQ multiplex PCR; TCRdb has only the in-frame clones, and not every one. This table holds fewer than 200,000 clones, approximately 79% found once. The CDR3 runs to 14 residues. V trimming: 1 base; J trimming: 4 bases; junction bases outside the gene matches: 3. Germline CDR1 and CDR2: SGHTS and YDEGEE. Specimen: PBMCs. This TCR was sampled from a male donor in good health and CMV-seronegative. This rearrangement joins TRBV5-8 to TRBJ2-7, with 9 nucleotides matching TRBD2. The CDR3 is CASSLLAGPYEQYF. The CDR3 DNA is TGTGCCAGCAGCTTGCTAGCGGGGCCGTACGAGCAGTACTTC.